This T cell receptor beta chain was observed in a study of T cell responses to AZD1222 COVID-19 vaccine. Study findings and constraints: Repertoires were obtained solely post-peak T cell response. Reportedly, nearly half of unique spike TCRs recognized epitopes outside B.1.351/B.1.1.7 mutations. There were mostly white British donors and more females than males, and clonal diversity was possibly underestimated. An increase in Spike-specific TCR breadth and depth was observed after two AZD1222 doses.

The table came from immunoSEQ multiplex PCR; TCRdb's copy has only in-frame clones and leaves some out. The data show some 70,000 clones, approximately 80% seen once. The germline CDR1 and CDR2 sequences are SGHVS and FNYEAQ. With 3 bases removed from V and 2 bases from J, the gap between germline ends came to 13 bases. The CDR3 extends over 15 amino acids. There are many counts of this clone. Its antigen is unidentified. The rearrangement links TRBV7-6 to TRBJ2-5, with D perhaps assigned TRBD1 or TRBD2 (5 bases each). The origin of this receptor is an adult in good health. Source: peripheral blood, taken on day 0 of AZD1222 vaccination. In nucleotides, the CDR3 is TGTGCCAGCAGCTTGCAAGGGACGGCACAAGAGACCCAGTACTTC. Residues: CASSLQGTAQETQYF.